Below, 25 T cell receptor beta chains from the same sample are listed, as sequenced in a study of metastatic and nonmetastatic thyroid tumors. TCRdb re-called clones from the PCR reads using MiXCR. In the table there are roughly 22,000 clones, 36% of which are singletons. None of the patients had undergone any treatment ahead of thyroid surgery. Sequencing was done on a sample of blood. Every receptor here comes from a male donor with papillary thyroid cancer or a benign thyroid nodule (not recorded which). Some clones in this sample may be carry-over from other donors' samples.

This sequence joins TRBV20-1 and TRBJ2-2, with TRBD2 matching 9 bases. The CDR3 totals 19 residues. The V gene's germline CDR1 is DFQATT and CDR2 SNEGSKA (reference sequence). V gave up 2 bases and J gave up 3 bases; unmatched junction bases: 16. For the CDR3, the DNA is TGCAGTGCTAGAACGGGTTTTGGGCTAGCGGGGAGGGACACCGGGGAGCTGTTTTTT. Translated: CSARTGFGLAGRDTGELFF.

This clone showed up just once. This chain uses TRBV7-2 with TRBJ1-3; D not resolved. V gave up 5 bases and J gave up 0 bases, with 11 bases separating them. The CDR3 consists of 15 residues. CDR1 is SGHTA and CDR2 is FQGNSA in the germline V gene. CDR3 sequence: CASSPVASSGNTIYF. Here the CDR3 DNA reads TGTGCCAGCAGCCCGGTTGCGAGCTCTGGAAACACCATATATTTT.

Note on this clone: Mismatch with germline at one junction end may stem from a read error. The V and J genes are TRBV7-7 and TRBJ2-5; D uncertain. The CDR3 is 14 amino acids. CDR1 is SSHAT, CDR2 FNYEAQ, per germline (reference sequence). CDR3 amino acids: CASSPDGPQETQYF. The DNA for the CDR3 is TGTGCTAGCAGCCCGGACGGCCCCCAAGAGACCCAGTACTTC.

In its sample, this clone is medium-sized. The V and J genes are TRBV2 and TRBJ2-7; 7 positions match TRBD2. Germline V gene data show CDR1 as SNHLY and CDR2 as FYNNEI. With 7 bases clipped from V and 0 bases from J, the junction kept 6 bases outside the gene matches. The CDR3 loop spans 14 amino acids. The CDR3 loop reads CASTQRTSSYEQYF. The DNA for the CDR3 is TGTGCCAGCACTCAAAGGACTAGCTCCTACGAGCAGTACTTC.

The rearrangement joins TRBV13 to TRBJ1-2; possible D gene TRBD1, 5 bases. Trimming shortened V by 3 bases and J by 3 bases, and 14 bases separated the two germline ends. This CDR3 comprises 15 residues. Germline CDR1 and CDR2: PRHDT and FYEKMQ (reference sequence). The CDR3 region is CASSLSQGFYYGYTF. The DNA for the CDR3 is TGTGCCAGCAGCTTGAGCCAGGGTTTTTACTATGGCTACACCTTC.

By share of the sample, this clone is medium-sized. The V gene is TRBV20-1, the J gene TRBJ2-1; 7 nucleotides align to TRBD2. The CDR3 runs 13 residues. Looked up from germline, CDR1 is DFQATT and CDR2 is SNEGSKA (reference sequence). Trimming cost V 6 bases and J 4 bases; bases outside gene matches: 6. For the CDR3, the DNA is TGCAGTGCACCTTCTAGCGGATACAATGAGCAGTTCTTC. As protein: CSAPSSGYNEQFF.

There are a few counts of this clone. This chain links TRBV3-1 with TRBJ2-7; a weak D match, TRBD1 (5 bases). Germline V gene data show CDR1 as LGHDT and CDR2 as YNNKEL (reference sequence). This CDR3 has 16 residues. Deletions cut 1 base from V and 0 bases from J, with 13 bases between. CDR3: CASSQGPGLISYEQYF. In nucleotides, the CDR3 is TGTGCCAGCAGCCAAGGTCCAGGGCTAATCTCCTACGAGCAGTACTTC.

This clone was observed many times. The chain carries TRBV4-1 and TRBJ2-7; TRBD1 might be the D (7 bases). Germline V gene sequence: CDR1 MGHRA, CDR2 YSYEKL. Trimming took off 4 bases at V and 1 base at J, with 14 bases between the two ends. The CDR3 sequence is 15 residues long. The CDR3 is CASSRGTDTSYEQYF. In DNA form, the CDR3 reads TGCGCCAGCAGCCGCGGGACAGATACTTCCTACGAGCAGTACTTC.

For the CDR3, the DNA is TGTGCCAGCAGTGAGGTTGGTTTCTCTGGGGCCAACGTCCTGACTTTC. It codes for CASSEVGFSGANVLTF. This chain joins TRBV6-1 and TRBJ2-6; D ambiguous. The CDR3 covers 16 residues. Germline V CDR1 and CDR2: MNHNS, SASEGT. Trimming removed 3 bases at V and 0 bases at J, with 9 bases between.

This clone occurred many times. The rearrangement joins TRBV10-3 to TRBJ2-7, with D tentatively TRBD1 (5 bases). This CDR3 comprises 14 residues. The V end lost 4 bases, the J end lost 5 bases, and 15 bases lay between the germline ends. The germline CDR1 and CDR2 sequences are ENHRY and SYGVKD. CDR3: CAISGSSQGNEQYF. The CDR3 nucleotides read TGTGCCATCAGTGGGAGTAGCCAGGGCAACGAGCAGTACTTC.

This clone was picked up a small number of times. This sequence joins TRBV6-1 and TRBJ2-7; TRBD1 agrees at 8 bases. The ends lost 3 bases at V and 7 bases at J; junction bases unmatched: 11. The CDR3 is 15 residues long. Germline CDR1 MNHNS, CDR2 SASEGT. The CDR3 spells CASSDPAQGAAEQYF. The CDR3 nucleotides read TGTGCCAGCAGTGACCCGGCTCAGGGGGCGGCGGAGCAGTACTTC.

This clone was counted ten times or more. The chain recombines TRBV19 with TRBJ1-1; D remains unclear. V was trimmed by 2 bases and J by 3 bases, leaving 10 bases between them. The length of the CDR3 is 14 residues. The germline gives CDR1 LNHDA, CDR2 SQIVND (reference sequence). CDR3 in amino acids: CASSIKIAHTEAFF. CDR3 DNA: TGTGCCAGTAGTATAAAGATCGCCCACACTGAAGCTTTCTTT.

The J gene is TRBJ2-7, the V gene TRBV20-1; D uncertain. The CDR3 length is 18 residues. The V end was cut by 3 bases, the J end by 5 bases, with 29 bases between. Germline-derived CDR1 and CDR2 are DFQATT and SNEGSKA (reference sequence). The CDR3 DNA sequence: TGCAGTGCTAGGGCCCTAAGACGGTCTGACGGGCTATCCGACGAGCAGTACTTC. Amino acid sequence: CSARALRRSDGLSDEQYF.

The chain uses TRBV6-2 or TRBV6-3 and TRBJ2-7; 10 nucleotides line up with TRBD2. The CDR3 consists of 14 residues. The J segment lost 2 bases and the V segment lost 2 bases, leaving 0 bases of the junction unmatched. Germline V gene data show CDR1 as MNHEY and CDR2 as SVGEGT. Written as DNA, the CDR3 is TGTGCCAGCAGTTACGGGACTAGCGCCTACGAGCAGTACTTC. As protein: CASSYGTSAYEQYF.

The chain recombines TRBV5-1 with TRBJ2-3; TRBD1 matches at 7 bases. CDR1 is SGHRS and CDR2 is YFSETQ in the germline V gene. With 0 bases clipped from V and 4 bases from J, the junction kept 5 bases outside the gene matches. The CDR3 consists of 15 residues. The CDR3 reads CASSLAGTESDTQYF. As DNA, the CDR3 is TGCGCCAGCAGCTTGGCCGGGACAGAATCAGATACGCAGTATTTT.

Sample share makes this clone medium-sized. V is TRBV6-2 or TRBV6-3 and J is TRBJ1-3; maybe TRBD1 (5 bases). Trimming removed 2 bases from V and 0 bases from J, with 14 bases in between. Germline lookup yields CDR1 MNHEY and CDR2 SVGEGT. The CDR3 extends over 17 amino acids. As DNA, the CDR3 is TGTGCCAGCAGTTACAGCAAGGACATCCTCTCTGGAAACACCATATATTTT. The encoded protein is CASSYSKDILSGNTIYF.

The chain recombines TRBV11-1 with TRBJ2-3; 7 bases line up with TRBD1. Germline V lookup: CDR1 SGHAT, CDR2 FQDESV (reference sequence). This CDR3 region has 16 residues. V lost 3 bases to trimming and J lost 5 bases; unmatched junction nucleotides: 11. Here the CDR3 reads CASSLRGTGDGDTQYF. CDR3 nucleotides: TGTGCCAGCAGCTTGAGGGGAACAGGGGATGGAGATACGCAGTATTTT. Full variable domain (missing parts from reference TRBV11-1 and TRBJ2-3): EAEVAQSPRYKITEKSQAVAFWCDPISGHATLYWYRQILGQGPELLVQFQDESVVDDSQLPKDRFSAERLKGVDSTLKIQPAELGDSAMYLCASSLRGTGDGDTQYFGPGTRLTVL.

This clone is medium-sized in the sample. The chain employs TRBV20-1 and TRBJ2-2, with D possibly being TRBD1 (6 bases). The germline CDR1 and CDR2 sequences are DFQATT and SNEGSKA (reference sequence). V lost 3 bases, J lost 3 bases, and 17 bases lay in between. The CDR3 has 16 amino acids. CDR3 coding DNA: TGCAGTGCTAGGACAAAAGGGGGTGTTTACACCGGGGAGCTGTTTTTT. It specifies CSARTKGGVYTGELFF.

The V and J genes are TRBV6-1 and TRBJ2-7, with D uncertain. Trimming left V 2 bases short and J 7 bases short, with 6 bases between. CDR3 length equals 11 residues. CDR1 and CDR2 from the germline V gene are MNHNS and SASEGT. The CDR3 region has the DNA TGTGCCAGCAGTGAATTGGGGGAGCAGTACGTC. It translates to CASSELGEQYV.

This clone turned up a few times. The chain is built from TRBV19 and TRBJ2-7; 7 nucleotides line up with TRBD2. CDR3 length: 11 residues. Germline V gene data show CDR1 as LNHDA and CDR2 as SQIVND (reference sequence). V lost 10 bases to trimming and J lost 3 bases; unmatched junction nucleotides: 3. The CDR3 DNA reads TGTGCCACCAGGGACTACTACGAGCAGTACTTC. Translation gives CATRDYYEQYF.

By proportion, this clone is medium-sized. The chain is built from TRBV4-2 and TRBJ2-3; D not certain. Trimming cost V 1 base and J 1 base, with 9 bases left between them. This CDR3 has 15 residues. The germline CDR1 and CDR2 sequences are LGHNA and YNFKEQ. The DNA for the CDR3 is TGTGCCAGCAGCCAAGGGGTTATGGGCACAGATACGCAGTATTTT. Protein: CASSQGVMGTDTQYF.

This chain links TRBV28 with TRBJ2-1; D is ambiguous. The CDR3 is 16 residues long. Trimming removed 7 bases from V and 0 bases from J, with 16 bases in between. CDR1 is MDHEN, CDR2 SYDVKM, per germline. The chain's CDR3 is CASTSRFSSSYNEQFF. For the CDR3, the DNA is TGTGCCAGCACCTCGAGGTTCTCGAGCTCCTACAATGAGCAGTTCTTC.

The sample holds many counts of this clone. The CDR3 does not end in the conserved phenylalanine or tryptophan, so this is likely a read error. The chain recombines TRBV4-2 with TRBJ2-1, with 10 bases identical to TRBD2. CDR1 is LGHNA and CDR2 is YNFKEQ in the germline V gene. The J segment lost 5 bases and the V segment lost 3 bases, leaving 4 bases of the junction unmatched. CDR3 length equals 15 residues. CDR3 in amino acids: CASSQASGSHNEQFV. CDR3 DNA sequence: TGTGCCAGCAGCCAGGCTAGCGGGAGCCACAATGAGCAGTTCGTC.

The V call is TRBV30, the J call TRBJ2-1, with TRBD1 matching over 7 bases. CDR1 and CDR2 from the germline V gene are GTSNPN and SVGIG (reference sequence). The CDR3 has 12 amino acids. Trimming took 4 bases from V and 3 from J; bases not matched to a gene: 0. The CDR3 sequence: CAWTGGYNEQFF. CDR3 DNA: TGTGCCTGGACAGGGGGCTACAATGAGCAGTTCTTC.

The chain combines TRBV4-2 with TRBJ2-7; TRBD2 might be the D (6 bases). The CDR3 length is 13 residues. Trimming cost V 3 bases and J 8 bases, with 14 bases left between them. Germline loops: CDR1 LGHNA, CDR2 YNFKEQ. The CDR3 sequence is CASSQAHGGQQYF. CDR3 nucleotides: TGTGCCAGCAGCCAGGCCCACGGGGGTCAGCAGTACTTC.